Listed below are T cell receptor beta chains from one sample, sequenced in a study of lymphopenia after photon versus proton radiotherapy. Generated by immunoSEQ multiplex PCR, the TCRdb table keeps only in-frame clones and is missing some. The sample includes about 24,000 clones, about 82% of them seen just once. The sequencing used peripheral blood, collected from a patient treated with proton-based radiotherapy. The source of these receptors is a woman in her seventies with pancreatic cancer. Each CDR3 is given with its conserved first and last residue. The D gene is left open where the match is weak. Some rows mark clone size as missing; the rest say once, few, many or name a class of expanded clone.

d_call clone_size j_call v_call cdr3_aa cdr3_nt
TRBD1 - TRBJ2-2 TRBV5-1 CASSPGTGKTGELFF TGCGCCAGCAGCCCAGGGACAGGGAAGACCGGGGAGCTGTTTTTT
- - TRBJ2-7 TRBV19 CASSRRSDYEQYF TGTGCCAGTAGTCGGCGCTCCGACTACGAGCAGTACTTC
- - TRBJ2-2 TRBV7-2 CASSSSGTGVRELFF TGTGCCAGCAGCTCATCCGGGACCGGGGTGCGGGAGCTGTTTTTT
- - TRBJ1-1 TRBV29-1 CSGEGSRTEAFF TGCAGCGGGGAAGGAAGTCGGACTGAAGCTTTCTTT
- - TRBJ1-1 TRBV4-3 CASSQLLLGGNTEAFF TGCGCCAGCAGCCAACTCCTCCTTGGGGGAAACACTGAAGCTTTCTTT
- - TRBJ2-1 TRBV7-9 CASSPQGDNEQFF TGTGCCAGCAGCCCCCAGGGAGACAATGAGCAGTTCTTC
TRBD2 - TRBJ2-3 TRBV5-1 CASSLVGAGGGTDTQYF TGCGCCAGCAGCTTGGTAGGTGCGGGAGGAGGCACAGATACGCAGTATTTT
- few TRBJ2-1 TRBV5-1 CASSLAFPEQFF TGCGCCAGCAGCTTGGCGTTCCCTGAGCAGTTCTTC
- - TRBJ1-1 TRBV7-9 CASSSQPGAEAFF TGTGCCAGCAGCTCACAACCAGGGGCTGAAGCTTTCTTT
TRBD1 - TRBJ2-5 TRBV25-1 CASSETGAAAETQYF TGTGCCAGCAGTGAAACAGGGGCGGCAGCAGAGACCCAGTACTTC
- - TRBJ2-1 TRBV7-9 CASSLGRVGAQGNEQFF TGTGCCAGCAGCTTAGGGCGCGTTGGGGCCCAGGGCAATGAGCAGTTCTTC
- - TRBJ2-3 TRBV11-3 CASSLRSYTDTQYF TGTGCCAGCAGCTTAAGGTCTTACACAGATACGCAGTATTTT
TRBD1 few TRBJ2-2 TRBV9 CASSAIQGATELFF TGTGCCAGCAGCGCCATACAGGGGGCCACCGAGCTGTTTTTT
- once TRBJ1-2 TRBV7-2 CASSGSHGDRYGYTF TGTGCCAGCAGCGGCAGTCACGGGGATCGGTACGGCTACACCTTC
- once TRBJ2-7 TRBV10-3 CAINGGSSSYEQYF TGTGCCATCAACGGAGGGTCGAGCTCCTACGAGCAGTACTTC
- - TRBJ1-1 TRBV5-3 CARSWSDFCSTEAFF TGTGCCAGAAGCTGGTCGGATTTTTGTAGCACTGAAGCTTTCTTT
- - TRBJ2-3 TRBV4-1 CASSPGTDTQYF TGCGCCAGCTCCCCCGGAACGGATACGCAGTATTTT
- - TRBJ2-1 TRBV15 CATSREDLSGFSSYNEQFF TGTGCCACCAGCAGAGAGGACCTTTCCGGTTTCAGCTCCTACAATGAGCAGTTCTTC
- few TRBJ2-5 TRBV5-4 CASSFRGTETQYF TGTGCCAGCAGCTTTCGCGGGACGGAGACCCAGTACTTC